These 31 T cell receptor beta chains were sequenced from one sample in a study of circulating and synovial CD4+ cells in juvenile arthritis. Sequencing was performed with immunoSEQ multiplex PCR; in TCRdb, only in-frame clones are kept and a portion is missing. The sample has about 36,000 clones; around 95% are singletons. Sample: CD4+ T cells from blood. The receptors derive from a human donor with juvenile idiopathic arthritis.

The chain combines TRBV21-1 with TRBJ2-3; the table assigns TRBD2, which was not confirmed against the DNA. TRBV21-1 is a pseudogene locus. The CDR3 totals 15 residues. The CDR3 loop reads CASTQTSGATDTQYF. CDR3 nucleotides: TGTGCCAGCACTCAAACTAGCGGGGCCACAGATACGCAGTATTTT.

The V call is TRBV10-3, the J call TRBJ1-1; 10 bases are shared with TRBD1. CDR1 and CDR2 (germline): ENHRY, SYGVKD. The CDR3 contains 16 residues. V shed 3 bases, J shed 0 bases, and the junction held 4 bases outside the gene matches. The CDR3 protein is CAISEGGQGMNTEAFF. Here the CDR3 DNA reads TGTGCCATCAGTGAAGGGGGACAGGGGATGAACACTGAAGCTTTCTTT.

This clone has a single count. The V and J genes are TRBV6-4 and TRBJ1-2; maybe TRBD1 (5 bases). The CDR3 contains 14 residues. The germline V gene has CDR1 MRHNA and CDR2 SNTAGT. The V and J ends lost 3 bases and 4 bases respectively, with 12 bases between them. In DNA, the CDR3 is TGTGCCAGCAGTGAAACAGGAACTGCCTATGGCTACACCTTC. This encodes CASSETGTAYGYTF.

The chain joins TRBV6-5 to TRBJ1-1; tentative D call: TRBD1 (6 bases). Per germline, CDR1 MNHEY and CDR2 SVGAGI. CDR3 length: 14 amino acids. V lost 10 bases and J 4 bases, leaving 19 bases between the germline ends. The CDR3 is CATYSRGGSTEAFF. As DNA, the CDR3 is TGTGCCACCTACTCTAGGGGGGGATCCACTGAAGCTTTCTTT.

The chain employs TRBV7-2 and TRBJ1-6, with TRBD1 matching 8 bases. In germline, CDR1 is SGHTA, CDR2 FQGNSA. The CDR3 has 19 residues. V lost 5 bases and J lost 9; bases outside the gene matches: 21. The CDR3 nucleotides are TGTGCCAGCAGCCTCCTAGGGGTGTTTGGACAGGGAATCAGTTCACCCCTCCACTTT. It is translated as CASSLLGVFGQGISSPLHF.

The chain employs TRBV4-3 and TRBJ2-3; possible D gene TRBD1, 6 bases. The CDR3 runs to 13 residues. The V gene lost 4 bases and the J gene lost 3 bases, with 8 bases spanning the gap. Germline CDR1 LGHNA, CDR2 YSLEER. CDR3 coding DNA: TGCGCCAGCAGCCCGGGGACAACAGATACGCAGTATTTT. Translated, it gives CASSPGTTDTQYF.

The V call is TRBV5-8, the J call TRBJ1-1; no clear D. Germline values: CDR1 SGHTS, CDR2 YDEGEE. The CDR3 totals 15 residues. The V end was cut by 0 bases, the J end by 0 bases, with 9 bases between. The CDR3 DNA is TGTGCCAGCAGCTTGGTGGGGAGTATGAACACTGAAGCTTTCTTT. Translating gives CASSLVGSMNTEAFF.

The chain couples TRBV11-3 to TRBJ2-5; tentatively, D is TRBD1 (5 bases). Germline values: CDR1 SGHNT, CDR2 YENEEA. The CDR3 loop spans 13 amino acids. V shed 1 base and J shed 2 bases, with 5 bases lying between them. The CDR3 reads CASSLGQQETQYF. As DNA, the CDR3 is TGTGCCAGCAGCTTAGGACAGCAAGAGACCCAGTACTTC.

V gene TRBV5-1 combines with J gene TRBJ2-1; 8 bases align to TRBD1. This CDR3 spans 14 amino acids. The germline CDR1 and CDR2 sequences are SGHRS and YFSETQ. The V gene end was trimmed by 7 bases and the J gene end by 4 bases; junction bases not matched to a gene: 7. The CDR3 reads CASQQGGNYNEQFF. DNA for the CDR3: TGCGCCAGCCAACAGGGGGGCAATTACAATGAGCAGTTCTTC.

The V call is TRBV7-3, the J call TRBJ2-7, with a tentative D call TRBD1 (7 bases). Germline V lookup: CDR1 SGHTA, CDR2 FQGTGA. The CDR3 contains 15 residues. Trimming took 1 base from V and 0 from J, leaving 10 bases between them. The CDR3 region is CASSLRRDSSYEQYF. The CDR3 DNA reads TGTGCCAGCAGCTTAAGGCGGGACAGCTCCTACGAGCAGTACTTC.

V usage is TRBV4-2 and J usage is TRBJ2-7, with no clear D. V was cut by 0 bases and J by 4 bases, with 4 bases left in between. The CDR3 sequence is 12 residues long. Germline V gene sequence: CDR1 LGHNA, CDR2 YNFKEQ. The CDR3 protein is CASSQDSYEQYF. CDR3 coding DNA: TGTGCCAGCAGCCAAGATAGTTACGAGCAGTACTTC.

V usage is TRBV6-1 and J usage is TRBJ2-5; 12 bases align to TRBD2. Germline values: CDR1 MNHNS, CDR2 SASEGT. The CDR3 contains 18 residues. The V segment lost 4 bases and the J segment 3 bases; nucleotides outside the gene matches: 12. CDR3 DNA: TGTGCCAGCAGTGCGAAGGCCCGGACTAGCGGGGCAGAAGAGACCCAGTACTTC. Amino acids: CASSAKARTSGAEETQYF.

In regard to this clone: Germline and junction disagree at one end, which may indicate a read error. The chain recombines TRBV9 with TRBJ1-6; D is ambiguous. CDR3 length equals 14 residues. In germline, CDR1 is SGDLS, CDR2 YYNGEE. This CDR3 reads CAGSVAGSNSPLHF. DNA for the CDR3: TGTGCCGGCAGCGTAGCGGGGAGTAATTCACCCCTCCACTTT.

The chain links TRBV5-1 to TRBJ1-1, with D unresolved. Germline V gives CDR1 SGHRS, CDR2 YFSETQ. V gave up 0 bases and J gave up 0 bases, with 6 bases separating them. CDR3 length equals 14 residues. CDR3 protein: CASSLGQMNTEAFF. The CDR3 DNA follows: TGCGCCAGCAGCTTGGGGCAGATGAACACTGAAGCTTTCTTT.

V gene TRBV27 combines with J gene TRBJ2-3; 12 nucleotides agree with TRBD2. The CDR3 totals 21 residues. J lost 2 bases, V lost 6 bases, and 21 bases had no gene match. CDR1 and CDR2 (germline): MNHEY, SMNVEV (reference sequence). The DNA of the CDR3 is TGTGCCAGCAGATCAATGGCTACTAGGACTAGCGGGGTGGGTTCCACAGATACGCAGTATTTT. Amino acid sequence: CASRSMATRTSGVGSTDTQYF.

The chain recombines TRBV7-9 with TRBJ1-5; D is perhaps TRBD1 (6 bases). V was cut by 1 base and J by 8 bases, with 9 bases left in between. The CDR3 extends over 13 amino acids. CDR1 is SEHNR, CDR2 FQNEAQ, per germline (reference sequence). CDR3 in DNA: TGTGCCAGCAGCTTAGGTCAGGGGAAGCCCCAGCATTTT. Its protein is CASSLGQGKPQHF.

J is TRBJ2-7 and V is TRBV19; a possible D gene is TRBD2 (5 bases). This CDR3 region has 12 residues. Per the germline V gene, CDR1 is LNHDA and CDR2 is SQIVND (reference sequence). Trimming removed 8 bases at V and 6 bases at J, with 14 bases between. CDR3 sequence: CASSGSGSEQYF. Written as DNA, the CDR3 is TGTGCCAGTTCGGGGTCGGGGTCCGAGCAGTACTTC.

The chain uses TRBV18 and TRBJ2-7, with 8 bases lining up with TRBD1. This CDR3 region has 16 residues. V was pared by 2 bases and J by 3 bases, with 9 bases of the junction left unmatched. Germline-derived CDR1 and CDR2 are KGHSH and LQKENI. The CDR3 loop reads CASSPAAGTGFYEQYF. The DNA of the CDR3 is TGTGCCAGCTCACCAGCCGCCGGGACAGGTTTCTACGAGCAGTACTTC.

This clone occurred once. This chain links TRBV7-2 with TRBJ1-1; 9 bases fit TRBD1. The CDR3 totals 14 residues. Germline CDR1 is SGHTA and CDR2 is FQGNSA. Here the CDR3 reads CESSRGQGRTEAFF. The CDR3 DNA reads as TGTGAGTCGTCCCGGGGACAGGGAAGAACTGAAGCTTTCTTT.

The gene calls are TRBV6-1 and TRBJ1-2; D not certain. Germline V gene data show CDR1 as MNHNS and CDR2 as SASEGT. V shed 1 base and J shed 14 bases, with 11 bases lying between them. CDR3 size: 11 residues. The CDR3 nucleotides are TGTGCCAGCAGTGAAGTCAGTACCGGGACCTTC. Its protein is CASSEVSTGTF.

This chain uses TRBV7-6 with TRBJ2-7; D is uncertain. V was clipped by 1 base and J by 1 base, with 8 bases between them. Germline CDR1 reads SGHVS; CDR2 reads FNYEAQ. The CDR3 is 14 residues long. The CDR3 nucleotides are TGTGCCAGCAGCTTAGATGTCGGTTCCTACGAGCAGTACTTC. Translated, it gives CASSLDVGSYEQYF.

The genes are TRBV5-1 and TRBJ2-1; 12 bases fit TRBD2. V lost 3 bases, J lost 6 bases, and 4 bases stayed unmatched. This CDR3 region has 15 residues. The germline V gene encodes CDR1 SGHRS and CDR2 YFSETQ. CDR3 bases: TGCGCCAGCAGCTCGTCTAGCGGGGGGGCCAATGAGCAGTTCTTC. Its translation is CASSSSSGGANEQFF.

V and J are TRBV5-6 and TRBJ2-1; D perhaps matches TRBD1 (5 bases). The CDR3 consists of 15 residues. Germline values: CDR1 SGHDT, CDR2 YYEEEE. With 1 base removed from V and 2 bases from J, the gap between germline ends came to 10 bases. The CDR3 nucleotides are TGTGCCAGCAGCTTGTTGGGCAGGGCCTACAATGAGCAGTTCTTC. It translates to CASSLLGRAYNEQFF. Using reference TRBV5-6 and TRBJ2-1 for the parts outside the CDR3, the full variable domain is DAGVTQSPTHLIKTRGQQVTLRCSPKSGHDTVSWYQQALGQGPQFIFQYYEEEERQRGNFPDRFSGHQFPNYSSELNVNALLLGDSALYLCASSLLGRAYNEQFFGPGTRLTVL.

This clone appeared a single time. The rearrangement joins TRBV4-1 to TRBJ1-1, with D perhaps matching TRBD1 (6 bases). This CDR3 is built from 15 residues. Germline CDR1 reads MGHRA; CDR2 reads YSYEKL. Trimming took 4 bases from V and 5 from J, leaving 17 bases between them. CDR3 nucleotides: TGCGCCAGCAGCCCAAGACAAACTACAGGGACTGAAGCTTTCTTT. This codes for CASSPRQTTGTEAFF.

The chain employs TRBV5-4 and TRBJ2-5; a weak D match, TRBD2 (6 bases). V lost 4 bases, J lost 3 bases, and 13 bases lay in between. This CDR3 is built from 14 residues. Germline CDR1 is SGHNT and CDR2 is YYREEE (reference sequence). The chain's CDR3 is CASSPLGGEETQYF. CDR3 in DNA: TGTGCCAGCAGCCCCCTTGGAGGGGAAGAGACCCAGTACTTC. Supplemented by reference TRBV5-4 and TRBJ2-5, the full variable domain reads ETGVTQSPTHLIKTRGQQVTLRCSSQSGHNTVSWYQQALGQGPQFIFQYYREEENGRGNFPPRFSGLQFPNYSSELNVNALELDDSALYLCASSPLGGEETQYFGPGTRLLVL.

The chain couples TRBV9 to TRBJ2-7; 10 bases match TRBD1. In germline, CDR1 is SGDLS, CDR2 YYNGEE. Trimming at V came to 3 bases and at J to 3 bases, leaving 6 bases not matched to a gene. The CDR3 is 15 amino acids. This CDR3 is CASSAQGQGLYEQYF. In nucleotides, the CDR3 is TGTGCCAGCAGCGCCCAGGGACAGGGGCTCTACGAGCAGTACTTC.

This chain links TRBV4-3 with TRBJ2-1; 8 bases are shared with TRBD2. The length of the CDR3 is 15 residues. Germline V gives CDR1 LGHNA, CDR2 YSLEER. V trimming: 1 base; J trimming: 10 bases; junction bases outside the gene matches: 9. As DNA, the CDR3 is TGCGCCAGCAGCCAAGCGGGTGCGGCGGGGGGAGAGCAGTTCTTC. It is translated as CASSQAGAAGGEQFF.

This clone was counted between two and nine times. This chain links TRBV5-4 with TRBJ1-4; D remains unclear. Per the germline V gene, CDR1 is SGHNT and CDR2 is YYREEE (reference sequence). Trimming cost V 4 bases and J 5 bases, with 12 bases left between them. The CDR3 spans 14 residues. The CDR3 loop reads CASSTVPGNEKLFF. CDR3 nucleotide sequence: TGTGCCAGCAGCACCGTCCCCGGGAATGAAAAACTGTTTTTT.

This clone is a singleton in its sample. The CDR3 DNA sequence: TGCAGCGTTCCGGGACAGGGATACTATGGCTACACCTTC. Encoded protein: CSVPGQGYYGYTF. The chain carries TRBV29-1 and TRBJ1-2, with 9 bases identical to TRBD1. Germline V gene lookup returns CDR1 SQVTM and CDR2 ANQGSEA. J gave up 3 bases and V 5 bases, and 4 bases lay outside the gene matches. This CDR3 has 13 amino acids.

The chain combines TRBV4-1 with TRBJ2-7, with D perhaps TRBD1 (5 bases). V was cut by 2 bases and J by 9 bases, with 20 bases left in between. The CDR3 covers 15 residues. Looked up from germline, CDR1 is MGHRA and CDR2 is YSYEKL. CDR3 residues: CASSQLVGHPVSQYF. The DNA of the CDR3 is TGCGCCAGCAGCCAATTGGTAGGACACCCGGTTTCGCAGTACTTC.

The chain recombines TRBV4-2 with TRBJ1-1, with a possible D match to TRBD1 (6 bases). Germline CDR1 and CDR2: LGHNA and YNFKEQ. V was clipped by 2 bases and J by 4 bases, with 11 bases between them. CDR3 length: 14 residues. CDR3 sequence reads: CASSQPGAGTEAFF. CDR3 coding DNA: TGTGCCAGCAGCCAACCAGGGGCGGGCACTGAAGCTTTCTTT.